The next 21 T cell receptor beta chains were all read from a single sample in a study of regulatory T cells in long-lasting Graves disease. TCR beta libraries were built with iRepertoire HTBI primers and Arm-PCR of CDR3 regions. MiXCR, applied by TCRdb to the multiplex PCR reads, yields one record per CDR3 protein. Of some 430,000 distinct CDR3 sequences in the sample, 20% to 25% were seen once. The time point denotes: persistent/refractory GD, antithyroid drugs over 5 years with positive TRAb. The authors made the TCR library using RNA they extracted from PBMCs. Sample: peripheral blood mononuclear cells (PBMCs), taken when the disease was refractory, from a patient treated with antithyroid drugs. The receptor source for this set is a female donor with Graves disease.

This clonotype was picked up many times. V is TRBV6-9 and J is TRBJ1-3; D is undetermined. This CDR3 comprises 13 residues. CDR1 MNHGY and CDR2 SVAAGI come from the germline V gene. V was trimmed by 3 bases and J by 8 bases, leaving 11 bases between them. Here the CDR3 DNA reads TGTGCCAGCAGTTACTGGGCTGCCGACACCATATATTTT. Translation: CASSYWAADTIYF.

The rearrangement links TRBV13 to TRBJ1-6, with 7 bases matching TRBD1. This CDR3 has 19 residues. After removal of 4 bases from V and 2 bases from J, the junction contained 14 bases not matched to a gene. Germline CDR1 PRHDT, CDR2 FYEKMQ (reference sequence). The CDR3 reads CASSSIRTGRSPYNSPLHF. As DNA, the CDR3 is TGTGCCAGCAGCTCTATCCGGACAGGACGGAGCCCCTATAATTCACCCCTCCACTTT. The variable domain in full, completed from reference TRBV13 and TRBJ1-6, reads AAGVIQSPRHLIKEKRETATLKCYPIPRHDTVYWYQQGPGQDPQFLISFYEKMQSDKGSIPDRFSAQQFSDYHSELNMSSLELGDSALYFCASSSIRTGRSPYNSPLHFGNGTRLTVT.

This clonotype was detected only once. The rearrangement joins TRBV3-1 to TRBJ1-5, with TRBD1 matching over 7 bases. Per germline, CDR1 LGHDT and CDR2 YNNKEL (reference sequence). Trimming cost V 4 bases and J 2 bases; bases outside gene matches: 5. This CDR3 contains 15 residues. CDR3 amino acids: CASSPDTGGNQPQHF. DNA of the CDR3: TGTGCCAGCAGCCCCGACACAGGGGGCAATCAGCCCCAGCATTTT.

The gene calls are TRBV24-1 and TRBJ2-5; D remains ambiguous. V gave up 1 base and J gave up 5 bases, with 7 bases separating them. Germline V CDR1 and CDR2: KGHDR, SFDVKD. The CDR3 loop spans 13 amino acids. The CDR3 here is CATSDFLSETQYF. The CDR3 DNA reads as TGTGCCACCAGTGATTTTTTGTCGGAGACCCAGTACTTC.

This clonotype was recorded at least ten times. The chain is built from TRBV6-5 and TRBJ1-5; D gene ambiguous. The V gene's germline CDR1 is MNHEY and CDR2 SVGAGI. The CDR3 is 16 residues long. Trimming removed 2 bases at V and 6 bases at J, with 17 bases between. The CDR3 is CASSYGQALWGQPQHF. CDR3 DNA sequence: TGTGCCAGCAGTTACGGGCAGGCTTTATGGGGTCAGCCCCAGCATTTT.

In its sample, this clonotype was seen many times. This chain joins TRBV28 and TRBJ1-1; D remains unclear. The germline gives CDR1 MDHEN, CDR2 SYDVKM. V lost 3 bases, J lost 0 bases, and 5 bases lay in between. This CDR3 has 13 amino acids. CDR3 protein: CASSFRLNTEAFF. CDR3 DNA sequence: TGTGCCAGCAGTTTTCGCCTGAACACTGAAGCTTTCTTT.

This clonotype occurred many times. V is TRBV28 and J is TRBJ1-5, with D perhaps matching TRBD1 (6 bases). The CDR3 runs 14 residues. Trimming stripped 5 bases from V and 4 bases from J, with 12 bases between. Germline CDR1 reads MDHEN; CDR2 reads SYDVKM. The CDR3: CASSLMGANQPQHF. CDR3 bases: TGTGCCAGCAGTCTAATGGGGGCGAATCAGCCCCAGCATTTT.

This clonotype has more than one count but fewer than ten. CDR3: CASSFKLAGDNSYEQYF. The CDR3 coding sequence is TGTGCCAGCAGTTTTAAACTAGCGGGAGATAATTCCTACGAGCAGTACTTC. V usage is TRBV28 and J usage is TRBJ2-7; 11 bases line up with TRBD2. J was trimmed by 1 base and V by 3 bases; bases with no gene match: 8. CDR1 is MDHEN and CDR2 is SYDVKM in the germline V gene. The CDR3 length is 17 residues.

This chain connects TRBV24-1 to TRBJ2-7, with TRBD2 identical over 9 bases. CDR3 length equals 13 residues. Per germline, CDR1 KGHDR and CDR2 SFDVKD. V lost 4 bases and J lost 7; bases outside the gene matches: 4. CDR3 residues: CATSEPGLAEQYF. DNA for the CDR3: TGTGCCACCAGTGAACCGGGACTAGCTGAGCAGTACTTC.

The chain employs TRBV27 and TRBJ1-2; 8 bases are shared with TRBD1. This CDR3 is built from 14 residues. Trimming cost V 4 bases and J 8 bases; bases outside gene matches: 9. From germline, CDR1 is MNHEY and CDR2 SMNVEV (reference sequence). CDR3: CASSSATGEYGYTF. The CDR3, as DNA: TGTGCCAGCAGTTCGGCGACAGGGGAATACGGCTACACCTTC.

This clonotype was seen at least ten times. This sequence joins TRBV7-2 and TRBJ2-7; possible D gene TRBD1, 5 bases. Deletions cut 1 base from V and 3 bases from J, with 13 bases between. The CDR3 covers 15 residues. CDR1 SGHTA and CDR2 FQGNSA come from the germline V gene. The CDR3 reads CASSLDRQRFYEQYF. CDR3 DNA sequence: TGTGCCAGCAGCTTAGACAGACAGAGATTCTACGAGCAGTACTTC.

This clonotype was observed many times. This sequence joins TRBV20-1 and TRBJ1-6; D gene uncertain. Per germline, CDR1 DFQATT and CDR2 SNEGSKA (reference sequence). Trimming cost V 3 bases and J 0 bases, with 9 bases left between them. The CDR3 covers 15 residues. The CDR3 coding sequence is TGCAGTGCTAGTGTAGCGAGCTCCTATAATTCACCCCTCCACTTT. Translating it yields CSASVASSYNSPLHF.

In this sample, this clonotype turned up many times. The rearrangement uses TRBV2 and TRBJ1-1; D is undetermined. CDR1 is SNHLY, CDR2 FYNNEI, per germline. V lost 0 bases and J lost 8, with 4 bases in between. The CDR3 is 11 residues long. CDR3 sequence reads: CASSEAGEAFF. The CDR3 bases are TGTGCCAGCAGTGAAGCAGGCGAAGCTTTCTTT.

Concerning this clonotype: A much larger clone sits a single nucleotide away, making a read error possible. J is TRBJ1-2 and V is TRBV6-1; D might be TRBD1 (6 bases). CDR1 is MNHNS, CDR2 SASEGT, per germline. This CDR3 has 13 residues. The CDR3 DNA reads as TGTGCCGGCAGACCCGGGGGCTTTGGGGGCTACACCTTC. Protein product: CAGRPGGFGGYTF.

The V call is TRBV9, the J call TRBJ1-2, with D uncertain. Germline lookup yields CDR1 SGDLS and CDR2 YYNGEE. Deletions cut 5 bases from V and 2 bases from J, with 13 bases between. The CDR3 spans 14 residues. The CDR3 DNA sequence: TGTGCCAGCAGTCCTACTACGGGAAACTATGGCTACACCTTC. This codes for CASSPTTGNYGYTF. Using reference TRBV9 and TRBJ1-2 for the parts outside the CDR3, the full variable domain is DSGVTQTPKHLITATGQRVTLRCSPRSGDLSVYWYQQSLDQGLQFLIQYYNGEERAKGNILERFSAQQFPDLHSELNLSSLELGDSALYFCASSPTTGNYGYTFGSGTRLTVV.

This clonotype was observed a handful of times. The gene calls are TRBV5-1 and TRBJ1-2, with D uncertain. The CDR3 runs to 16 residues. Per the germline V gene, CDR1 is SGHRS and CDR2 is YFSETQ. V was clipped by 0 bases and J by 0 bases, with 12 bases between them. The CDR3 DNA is TGCGCCAGCAGCTTGGGGGCCAGCGTAGCTAACTATGGCTACACCTTC. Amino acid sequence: CASSLGASVANYGYTF.

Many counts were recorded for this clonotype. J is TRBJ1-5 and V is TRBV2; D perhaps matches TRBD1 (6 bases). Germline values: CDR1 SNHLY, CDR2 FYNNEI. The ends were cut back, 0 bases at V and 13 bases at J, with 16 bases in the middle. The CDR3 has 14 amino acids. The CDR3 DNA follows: TGTGCCAGCAGTGAAGCTCGGGGGCCCGGACAGCAGCATTTT. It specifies CASSEARGPGQQHF.

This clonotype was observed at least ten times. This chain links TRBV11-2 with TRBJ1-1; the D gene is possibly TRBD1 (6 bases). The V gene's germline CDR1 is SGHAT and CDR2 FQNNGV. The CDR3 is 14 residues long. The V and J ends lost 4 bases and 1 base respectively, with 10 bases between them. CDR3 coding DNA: TGTGCCAGCAGCTCCGGACAGTCGAACACTGAAGCTTTCTTT. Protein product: CASSSGQSNTEAFF.

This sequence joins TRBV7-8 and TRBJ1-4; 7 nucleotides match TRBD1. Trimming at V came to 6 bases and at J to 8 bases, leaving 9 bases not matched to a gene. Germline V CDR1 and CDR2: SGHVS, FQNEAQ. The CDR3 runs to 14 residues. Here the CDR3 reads CASSYSGQKEKLFF. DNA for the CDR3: TGTGCCAGCAGTTATTCGGGACAGAAGGAAAAACTGTTTTTT.

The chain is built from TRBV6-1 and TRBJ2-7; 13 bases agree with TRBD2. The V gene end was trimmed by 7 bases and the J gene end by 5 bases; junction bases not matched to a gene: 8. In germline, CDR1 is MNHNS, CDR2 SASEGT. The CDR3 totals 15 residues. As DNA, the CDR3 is TGTGCCAGCACTAAACCTGGACTAGCGGGAGACGAGCAGTACTTC. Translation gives CASTKPGLAGDEQYF.

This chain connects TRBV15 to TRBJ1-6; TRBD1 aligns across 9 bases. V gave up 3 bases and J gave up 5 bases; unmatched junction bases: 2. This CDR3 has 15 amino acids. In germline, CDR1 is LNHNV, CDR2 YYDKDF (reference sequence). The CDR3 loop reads CATSRDRGNNSPLHF. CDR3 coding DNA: TGTGCCACCAGCAGGGACAGGGGAAATAATTCACCCCTCCACTTT.